Presented here are 25 T cell receptor beta chains from one specimen sequenced in a study of cytomegalovirus exposure and HLA in healthy donors. Both 60 Vbeta primers and 13 Jbeta primers went into the PCR. This table comes from immunoSEQ multiplex PCR, and its TCRdb copy is limited to in-frame clones, with some not included. The sample carries 240,000 or so clones, roughly four fifths recorded once. Material for sequencing was PBMCs. Receptors originate from an older woman in good health and CMV-seropositive.

The gene calls are TRBV2 and TRBJ2-3; possible D gene TRBD1, 5 bases. V lost 5 bases, J lost 2 bases, and 17 bases lay in between. In germline, CDR1 is SNHLY, CDR2 FYNNEI. There are 16 residues in the CDR3. The CDR3 DNA sequence: TGTGCCAGCAGTTCCTCCCCTGACAGCGTCACAGATACGCAGTATTTT. It translates to CASSSSPDSVTDTQYF.

CDR3 bases: TGTGCCAGCAGTGAACAGGCGGGAGGAAGCGGGGAGCTGTTTTTT. It codes for CASSEQAGGSGELFF. J is TRBJ2-2 and V is TRBV6-1, with 8 positions matching TRBD2. The V gene's germline CDR1 is MNHNS and CDR2 SASEGT. The CDR3 totals 15 residues. The V gene end was trimmed by 2 bases and the J gene end by 7 bases; junction bases not matched to a gene: 6.

The chain is built from TRBV9 and TRBJ2-4; 7 nucleotides align to TRBD1. The CDR3 is made up of 16 amino acids. Germline V lookup: CDR1 SGDLS, CDR2 YYNGEE. The trim removed 4 bases at V and 6 bases at J, leaving 13 bases unmatched. CDR3 sequence reads: CASSPPLTGQRNIQYF. The CDR3 nucleotides are TGTGCCAGCAGCCCCCCCTTAACGGGACAGAGAAACATTCAGTACTTC.

This clone has only one observation. The chain employs TRBV20-1 and TRBJ1-2; D is ambiguous. V gave up 5 bases and J gave up 7 bases, with 11 bases separating them. CDR1 and CDR2 (germline): DFQATT, SNEGSKA (reference sequence). This CDR3 contains 11 residues. For the CDR3, the DNA is TGCAGTGCTCGTCGGGGTGGTGGCTACACCTTC. It translates to CSARRGGGYTF.

The chain's CDR3 is CASSPQQGTYNEQFF. As DNA, the CDR3 is TGTGCCAGCTCCCCCCAACAGGGGACTTACAATGAGCAGTTCTTC. The chain couples TRBV5-4 to TRBJ2-1; D possibly corresponds to TRBD1 (7 bases). With 7 bases removed from V and 4 bases from J, the gap between germline ends came to 18 bases. The CDR3 extends over 15 amino acids. Germline CDR1 is SGHNT and CDR2 is YYREEE (reference sequence).

The J gene is TRBJ2-1, the V gene TRBV14, with 10 nucleotides matching TRBD2. Germline CDR1 is SGHDN and CDR2 is FVKESK. This CDR3 has 20 residues. After removal of 1 base from V and 0 bases from J, the junction contained 12 bases not matched to a gene. The CDR3 sequence: CASSQARLSGRPSSYNEQFF. The CDR3 DNA reads TGTGCCAGCAGCCAAGCCCGTCTTAGCGGGAGGCCTAGCTCCTACAATGAGCAGTTCTTC.

The V call is TRBV27, the J call TRBJ2-1; D is possibly TRBD2 (5 bases). The CDR3 runs to 17 residues. V shed 6 bases and J shed 6 bases, with 24 bases lying between them. Germline CDR1 is MNHEY and CDR2 is SMNVEV (reference sequence). CDR3 protein: CASSTRASQAASNEQFF. CDR3 DNA: TGTGCCAGCAGCACTAGGGCTAGCCAAGCAGCTTCCAATGAGCAGTTCTTC.

The chain combines TRBV6-1 with TRBJ1-5; 7 bases agree with TRBD1. The CDR3 sequence is 15 residues long. Germline CDR1 and CDR2: MNHNS and SASEGT. The V segment lost 4 bases and the J segment 7 bases; nucleotides outside the gene matches: 10. CDR3: CASSGQGIGAQPQHF. CDR3 nucleotide sequence: TGTGCCAGCAGTGGACAGGGAATAGGTGCGCAGCCCCAGCATTTT.

A single count supports this clone. The chain recombines TRBV2 with TRBJ1-4; D is unclear. V was trimmed by 6 bases and J by 5 bases, leaving 16 bases between them. The CDR3 sequence is 15 residues long. Germline-derived CDR1 and CDR2 are SNHLY and FYNNEI. The CDR3 protein is CASSLRLGGNEKLFF. CDR3 in DNA: TGTGCCAGCAGCCTACGGTTGGGAGGGAATGAAAAACTGTTTTTT. Filled out from reference TRBV2 and TRBJ1-4, the complete variable domain reads EPEVTQTPSHQVTQMGQEVILRCVPISNHLYFYWYRQILGQKVEFLVSFYNNEISEKSEIFDDQFSVERPDGSNFTLKIRSTKLEDSAMYFCASSLRLGGNEKLFFGSGTQLSVL.

The chain recombines TRBV18 with TRBJ2-7; tentatively, D is TRBD1 (6 bases). The CDR3 length is 14 residues. Trimming left V 6 bases short and J 2 bases short, with 14 bases between. Germline lookup yields CDR1 KGHSH and CDR2 LQKENI. The CDR3 coding sequence is TGTGCCAGCTCGTCCGGGACACCCGCCTACGAGCAGTACTTC. It translates to CASSSGTPAYEQYF.

The gene calls are TRBV7-6 and TRBJ2-7; possible D gene TRBD2, 6 bases. Germline-derived CDR1 and CDR2 are SGHVS and FNYEAQ. V dropped 0 bases and J dropped 6 bases, with 18 bases sitting between them. CDR3 length: 16 residues. The CDR3 sequence: CASSLAQAGKGSEQYF. CDR3 DNA: TGTGCCAGCAGCTTAGCTCAGGCGGGGAAGGGTTCCGAGCAGTACTTC. The full variable domain, completed using reference TRBV7-6 and TRBJ2-7, is GAGVSQSPRYKVTKRGQDVALRCDPISGHVSLYWYRQALGQGPEFLTYFNYEAQQDKSGLPNDRFSAERPEGSISTLTIQRTEQRDSAMYRCASSLAQAGKGSEQYFGPGTRLTVT.

This chain links TRBV5-1 with TRBJ2-3; TRBD2 aligns across 12 bases. V lost 3 bases to trimming and J lost 1 base; unmatched junction nucleotides: 6. Germline values: CDR1 SGHRS, CDR2 YFSETQ. This CDR3 is built from 17 residues. The CDR3 sequence is CASSSGLAGIRTDTQYF. CDR3 in DNA: TGCGCCAGCAGCTCAGGACTAGCGGGGATACGCACAGATACGCAGTATTTT.

This clone occurred a few times. The J gene is TRBJ2-3, the V gene TRBV30; D remains unclear. CDR1 and CDR2 (germline): GTSNPN, SVGIG (reference sequence). V was pared by 1 base and J by 4 bases, with 3 bases between. The CDR3 consists of 11 residues. CDR3 bases: TGTGCCTGGAGTGGCGCAGATACGCAGTATTTT. Translation: CAWSGADTQYF.

The chain combines TRBV4-1 with TRBJ2-5; 14 nucleotides align to TRBD2. V lost 1 base and J lost 5; bases outside the gene matches: 6. Per germline, CDR1 MGHRA and CDR2 YSYEKL. The CDR3 totals 17 residues. The CDR3 spells CASSQAGTSGSLETQYF. The CDR3, as DNA: TGCGCCAGCAGCCAAGCGGGGACTAGCGGGAGTCTGGAGACCCAGTACTTC.

V is TRBV19 and J is TRBJ2-7, with 7 bases that match TRBD1. Losses at the gene ends were 4 bases for V and 4 bases for J; bases not matched to a gene: 7. The CDR3 length is 14 residues. Germline V CDR1 and CDR2: LNHDA, SQIVND (reference sequence). The CDR3 nucleotides read TGTGCCAGTAGTAACGTCGCACAGGGGTACGAGCAGTACTTC. It is translated as CASSNVAQGYEQYF.

The chain has TRBV7-9 and TRBJ2-4, with 7 bases matching TRBD1. From germline, CDR1 is SEHNR and CDR2 FQNEAQ (reference sequence). This CDR3 is built from 15 residues. J lost 0 bases, V lost 5 bases, and 4 bases had no gene match. CDR3 loop: CASSPWTGAKNIQYF. CDR3 bases: TGTGCCAGCAGCCCATGGACAGGAGCCAAAAACATTCAGTACTTC.

The rearrangement links TRBV12-5 to TRBJ2-5; 7 bases map to TRBD1. The germline V gene has CDR1 LGHNT and CDR2 FRNRAP. The V gene end was trimmed by 1 base and the J gene end by 2 bases; junction bases not matched to a gene: 7. CDR3 length: 16 amino acids. CDR3 coding DNA: TGTGCTAGTGGTTTGGCCCGGGACAGCGGTCAAGAGACCCAGTACTTC. Translated, it gives CASGLARDSGQETQYF.

The chain joins TRBV2 to TRBJ2-1; D might be TRBD1 (5 bases). In germline, CDR1 is SNHLY, CDR2 FYNNEI. V was cut by 3 bases and J by 1 base, with 10 bases left in between. The CDR3 extends over 15 amino acids. CDR3 sequence: CASSDRKGSYNEQFF. CDR3 bases: TGTGCCAGCAGTGACCGCAAGGGGTCCTACAATGAGCAGTTCTTC.

CDR3 residues: CASSRTSGSLWTQYF. The CDR3 region has the DNA TGTGCCAGCAGCCGGACTAGCGGGAGCCTGTGGACCCAGTACTTC. The J gene is TRBJ2-5, the V gene TRBV14; 13 bases line up with TRBD2. Germline loops: CDR1 SGHDN, CDR2 FVKESK. The ends lost 4 bases at V and 7 bases at J; junction bases unmatched: 6. This CDR3 has 15 amino acids. Based on the CDR3 plus reference TRBV14 and TRBJ2-5, the full variable domain is EAGVTQFPSHSVIEKGQTVTLRCDPISGHDNLYWYRRVMGKEIKFLLHFVKESKQDESGMPNNRFLAERTGGTYSTLKVQPAELEDSGVYFCASSRTSGSLWTQYFGPGTRLLVL.

The J gene is TRBJ2-7, the V gene TRBV6-5; 8 bases fit TRBD1. Losses at the gene ends were 6 bases for V and 1 base for J; bases not matched to a gene: 8. The CDR3 loop spans 15 amino acids. Germline loops: CDR1 MNHEY, CDR2 SVGAGI. The CDR3 here is CASRPRGPNSYEQYF. The DNA for the CDR3 is TGTGCCAGCAGACCCAGGGGGCCTAATTCCTACGAGCAGTACTTC.

In the case of this clone: Different DNA sequences within this sample yield the same CDR3. V usage is TRBV5-1 and J usage is TRBJ2-7, with TRBD1 matching 8 bases. The CDR3 spans 15 residues. Germline-derived CDR1 and CDR2 are SGHRS and YFSETQ. V lost 3 bases and J lost 3; bases outside the gene matches: 8. The CDR3 DNA follows: TGCGCCAGCAGCTCCCAAGGACAGGGAAGCTACGAGCAGTACTTC. Its protein product is CASSSQGQGSYEQYF.

CDR3 DNA: TGTGCCAGTGGGACTAGCGTCGTCTACGAGCAGTACTTC. This encodes CASGTSVVYEQYF. V usage is TRBV7-9 and J usage is TRBJ2-7; the match to TRBD2 covers 10 bases. Per germline, CDR1 SEHNR and CDR2 FQNEAQ (reference sequence). This CDR3 contains 13 residues. J gave up 3 bases and V 9 bases, and 5 bases lay outside the gene matches.

The chain combines TRBV28 with TRBJ1-2, with D perhaps matching TRBD1 (6 bases). V gave up 7 bases and J gave up 6 bases, with 15 bases separating them. The CDR3 has 13 amino acids. Germline V gene lookup returns CDR1 MDHEN and CDR2 SYDVKM. The CDR3, as DNA: TGTGCCAGCATCCAGGGGAGAGAGAATGGCTACACCTTC. Translation: CASIQGRENGYTF.

This clone turned up a few times. The CDR3 end shows no conserved phenylalanine or tryptophan, and so a read error is likely. It is unclear where the CDR3 begins or ends on the DNA, so no DNA is shown, and the CDR3 is as TCRdb lists it. V and J are TRBV7-6 and TRBJ2-3; the table's D call of TRBD1 was not tested on the DNA. Counting both end residues, the CDR3 totals 12 amino acids. Germline CDR1 SGHVS, CDR2 FNYEAQ. CDR3: CASSSPASSGRL.

This clone appeared a few times. This chain joins TRBV14 and TRBJ1-1; D gene unclear. The germline gives CDR1 SGHDN, CDR2 FVKESK. The CDR3 sequence is 16 residues long. V was trimmed by 6 bases and J by 0 bases, leaving 17 bases between them. The CDR3 region has the DNA TGTGCCAGCAGGCAGTTTGAGGGATATCTGAACACTGAAGCTTTCTTT. Its protein is CASRQFEGYLNTEAFF.